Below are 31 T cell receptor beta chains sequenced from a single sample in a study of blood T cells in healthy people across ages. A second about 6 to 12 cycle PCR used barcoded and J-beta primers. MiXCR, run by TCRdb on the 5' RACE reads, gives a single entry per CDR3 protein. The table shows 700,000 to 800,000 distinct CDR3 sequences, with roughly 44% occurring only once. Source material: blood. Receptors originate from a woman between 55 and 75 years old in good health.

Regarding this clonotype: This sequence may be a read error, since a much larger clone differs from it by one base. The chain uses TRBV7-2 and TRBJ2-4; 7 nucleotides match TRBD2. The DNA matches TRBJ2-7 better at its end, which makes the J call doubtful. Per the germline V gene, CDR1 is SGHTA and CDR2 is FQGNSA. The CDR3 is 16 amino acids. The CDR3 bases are TGTGCCAGCTCTCGTAGGCTACTAGCGCCTACCTACGAGCAGTACTTC. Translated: CASSRRLLAPTYEQYF.

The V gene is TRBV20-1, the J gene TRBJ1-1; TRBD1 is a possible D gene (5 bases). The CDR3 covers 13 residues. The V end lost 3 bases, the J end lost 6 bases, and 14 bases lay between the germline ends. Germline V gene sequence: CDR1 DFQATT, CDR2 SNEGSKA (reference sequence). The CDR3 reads CSARDGPGAEAFF. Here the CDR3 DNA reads TGCAGTGCTAGGGACGGGCCGGGGGCTGAAGCTTTCTTT.

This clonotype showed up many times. DNA for the CDR3: TGTGCCAGCAGTTACATACGACAGGTGATCTACGAGCAGTACTTC. Translation gives CASSYIRQVIYEQYF. The chain carries TRBV6-2 or TRBV6-3 and TRBJ2-7; TRBD1 might be the D (6 bases). CDR1 is MNHEY and CDR2 is SVGEGT in the germline V gene. Trimming cost V 2 bases and J 3 bases, with 14 bases left between them. The CDR3 loop spans 15 amino acids.

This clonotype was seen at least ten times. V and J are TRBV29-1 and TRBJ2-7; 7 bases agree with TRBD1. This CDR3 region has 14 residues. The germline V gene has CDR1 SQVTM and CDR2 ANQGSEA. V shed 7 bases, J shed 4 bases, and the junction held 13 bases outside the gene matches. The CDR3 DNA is TGCAGCGCCACAGGGGCTTCAAGCTTTTACGAGCAGTACTTC. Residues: CSATGASSFYEQYF.

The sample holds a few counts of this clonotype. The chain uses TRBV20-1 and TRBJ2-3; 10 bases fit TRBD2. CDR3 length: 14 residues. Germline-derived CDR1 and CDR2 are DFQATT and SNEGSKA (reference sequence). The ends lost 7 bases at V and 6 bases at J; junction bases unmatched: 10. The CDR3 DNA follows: TGCAGTGTTTCGGGGCTAGCGGGAGACGATACGCAGTATTTT. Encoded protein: CSVSGLAGDDTQYF.

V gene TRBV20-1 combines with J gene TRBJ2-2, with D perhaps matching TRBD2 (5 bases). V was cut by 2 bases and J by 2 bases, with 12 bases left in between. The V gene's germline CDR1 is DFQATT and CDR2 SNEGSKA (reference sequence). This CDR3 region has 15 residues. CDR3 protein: CSARPVDYNTGELFF. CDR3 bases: TGCAGTGCTAGACCCGTAGACTATAACACCGGGGAGCTGTTTTTT.

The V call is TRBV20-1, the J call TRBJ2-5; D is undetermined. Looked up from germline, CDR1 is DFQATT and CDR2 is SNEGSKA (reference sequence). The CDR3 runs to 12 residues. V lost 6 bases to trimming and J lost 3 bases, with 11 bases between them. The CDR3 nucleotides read TGCAGTGCCGTCGGGTCGGAAGAGACCCAGTACTTC. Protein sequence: CSAVGSEETQYF.

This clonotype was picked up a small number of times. CDR3 region: CASKLAGANTGELFF. CDR3 nucleotide sequence: TGTGCCAGCAAACTAGCGGGGGCGAACACCGGGGAGCTGTTTTTT. V and J are TRBV4-2 and TRBJ2-2; 11 positions agree with TRBD2. The CDR3 loop spans 15 amino acids. V gave up 7 bases and J gave up 0 bases; unmatched junction bases: 1. CDR1 and CDR2 from the germline V gene are LGHNA and YNFKEQ.

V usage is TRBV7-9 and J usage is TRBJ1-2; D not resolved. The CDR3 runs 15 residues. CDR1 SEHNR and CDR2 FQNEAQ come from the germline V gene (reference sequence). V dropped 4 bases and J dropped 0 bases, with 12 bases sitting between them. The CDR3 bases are TGTGCCAGCAGCTCCCAGCGGGTTTCTAACTATGGCTACACCTTC. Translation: CASSSQRVSNYGYTF.

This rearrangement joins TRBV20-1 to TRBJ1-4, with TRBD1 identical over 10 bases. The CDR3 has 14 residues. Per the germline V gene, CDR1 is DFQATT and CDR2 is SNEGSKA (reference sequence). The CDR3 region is CGSQGDRGGEKLFF. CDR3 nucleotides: TGCGGAAGCCAGGGGGACAGGGGAGGCGAAAAACTGTTTTTT.

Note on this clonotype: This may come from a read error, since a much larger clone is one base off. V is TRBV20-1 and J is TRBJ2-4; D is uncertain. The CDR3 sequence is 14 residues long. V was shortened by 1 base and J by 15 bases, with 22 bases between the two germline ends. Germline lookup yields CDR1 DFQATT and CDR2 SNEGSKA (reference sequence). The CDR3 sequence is CSARVPLSQETRYF. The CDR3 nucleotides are TGCAGTGCTAGAGTACCGCTGTCCCAAGAGACCCGGTACTTC.

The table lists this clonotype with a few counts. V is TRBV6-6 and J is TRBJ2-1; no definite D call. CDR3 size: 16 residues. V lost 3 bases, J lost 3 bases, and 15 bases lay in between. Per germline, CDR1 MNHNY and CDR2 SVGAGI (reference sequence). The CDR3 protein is CASSYPPGSYYNEQFF. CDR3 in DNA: TGTGCCAGCAGTTATCCTCCAGGCAGCTACTACAATGAGCAGTTCTTC.

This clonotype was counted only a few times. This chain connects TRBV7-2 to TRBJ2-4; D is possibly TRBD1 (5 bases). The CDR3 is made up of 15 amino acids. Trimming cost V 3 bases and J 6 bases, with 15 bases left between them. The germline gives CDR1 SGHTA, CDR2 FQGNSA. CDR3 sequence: CASSFSGSLPNIQYF. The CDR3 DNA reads TGTGCCAGCAGCTTTTCAGGGTCACTACCAAACATTCAGTACTTC.

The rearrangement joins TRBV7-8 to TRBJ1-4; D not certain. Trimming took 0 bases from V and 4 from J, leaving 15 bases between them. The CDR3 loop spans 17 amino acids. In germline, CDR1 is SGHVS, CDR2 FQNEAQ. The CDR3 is CASSLAGRPLSNEKLFF. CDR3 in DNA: TGTGCCAGCAGCTTAGCGGGCAGACCCTTAAGTAATGAAAAACTGTTTTTT.

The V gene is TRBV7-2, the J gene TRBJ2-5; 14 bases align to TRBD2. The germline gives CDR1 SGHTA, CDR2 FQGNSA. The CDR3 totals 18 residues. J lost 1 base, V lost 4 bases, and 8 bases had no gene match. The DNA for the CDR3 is TGTGCCAGCAGCTCTAGACTAGCGGGAGGGCCGGTCCAAGAGACCCAGTACTTC. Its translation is CASSSRLAGGPVQETQYF.

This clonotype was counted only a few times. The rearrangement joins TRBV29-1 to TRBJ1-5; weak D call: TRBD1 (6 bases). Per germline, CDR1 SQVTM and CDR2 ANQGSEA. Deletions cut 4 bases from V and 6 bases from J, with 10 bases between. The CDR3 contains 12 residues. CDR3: CSVAGEGQPQHF. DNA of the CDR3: TGCAGCGTTGCAGGGGAAGGTCAGCCCCAGCATTTT. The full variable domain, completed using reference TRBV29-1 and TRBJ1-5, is SAVISQKPSRDICQRGTSLTIQCQVDSQVTMMFWYRQQPGQSLTLIATANQGSEATYESGFVIDKFPISRPNLTFSTLTVSNMSPEDSSIYLCSVAGEGQPQHFGDGTRLSIL.

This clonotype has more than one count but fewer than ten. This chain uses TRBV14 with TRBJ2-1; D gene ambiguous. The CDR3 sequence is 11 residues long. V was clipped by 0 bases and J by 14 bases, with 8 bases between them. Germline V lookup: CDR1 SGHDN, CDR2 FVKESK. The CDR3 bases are TGTGCCAGCAGCCAAGATATTTACGAGTTCTTC. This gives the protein CASSQDIYEFF.

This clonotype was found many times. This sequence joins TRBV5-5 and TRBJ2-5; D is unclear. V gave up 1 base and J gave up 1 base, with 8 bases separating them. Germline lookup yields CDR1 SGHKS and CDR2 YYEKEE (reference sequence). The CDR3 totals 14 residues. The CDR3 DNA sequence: TGTGCCAGCAGCTTGTCCAGAGCCCAAGAGACCCAGTACTTC. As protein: CASSLSRAQETQYF.

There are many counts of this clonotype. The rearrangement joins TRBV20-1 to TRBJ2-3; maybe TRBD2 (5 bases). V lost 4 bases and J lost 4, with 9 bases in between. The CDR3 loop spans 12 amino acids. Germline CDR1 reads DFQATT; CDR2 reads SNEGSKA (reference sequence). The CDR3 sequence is CSAKSGADTQYF. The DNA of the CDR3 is TGCAGTGCTAAGTCCGGGGCAGATACGCAGTATTTT.

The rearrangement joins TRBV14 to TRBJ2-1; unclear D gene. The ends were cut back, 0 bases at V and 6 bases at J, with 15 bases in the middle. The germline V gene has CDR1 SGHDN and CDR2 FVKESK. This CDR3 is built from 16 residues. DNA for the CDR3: TGTGCCAGCAGCCAAGAATTTGGTGGGCCCACCAATGAGCAGTTCTTC. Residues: CASSQEFGGPTNEQFF.

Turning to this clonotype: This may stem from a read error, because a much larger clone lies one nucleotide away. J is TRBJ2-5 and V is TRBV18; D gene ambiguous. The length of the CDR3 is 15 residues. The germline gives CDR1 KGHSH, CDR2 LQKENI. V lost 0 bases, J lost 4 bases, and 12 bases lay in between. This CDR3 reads CASSPPSAVLETQYF. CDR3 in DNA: TGTGCCAGCTCACCACCTTCCGCAGTATTAGAGACCCAGTACTTC.

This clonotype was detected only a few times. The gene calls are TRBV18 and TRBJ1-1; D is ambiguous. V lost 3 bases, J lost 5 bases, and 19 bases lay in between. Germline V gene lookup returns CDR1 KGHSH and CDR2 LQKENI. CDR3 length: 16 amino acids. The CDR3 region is CASSPWEPEGGTEAFF. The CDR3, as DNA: TGTGCCAGCTCACCGTGGGAACCCGAGGGCGGGACTGAAGCTTTCTTT.

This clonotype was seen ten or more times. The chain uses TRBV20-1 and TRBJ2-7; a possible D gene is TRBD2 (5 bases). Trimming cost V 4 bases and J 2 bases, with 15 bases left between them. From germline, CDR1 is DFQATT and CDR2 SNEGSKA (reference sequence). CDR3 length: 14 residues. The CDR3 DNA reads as TGCAGTGCTAAGAGCCGGGATATTGCCTACGAGCAGTACTTC. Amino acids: CSAKSRDIAYEQYF.

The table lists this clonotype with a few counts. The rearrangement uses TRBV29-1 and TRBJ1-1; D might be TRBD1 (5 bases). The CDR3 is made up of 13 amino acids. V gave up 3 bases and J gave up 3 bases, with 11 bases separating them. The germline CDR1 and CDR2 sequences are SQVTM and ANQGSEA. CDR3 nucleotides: TGCAGCGTTGAGTTTAGGGGCGACACTGAAGCTTTCTTT. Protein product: CSVEFRGDTEAFF.

The CDR3 here is CASSYPGFYGYTF. The CDR3 DNA is TGTGCCAGCAGTTACCCAGGGTTCTATGGCTACACCTTC. This chain links TRBV6-5 with TRBJ1-2, with D possibly matching TRBD1 (5 bases). V lost 2 bases, J lost 4 bases, and 8 bases lay in between. CDR1 MNHEY and CDR2 SVGAGI come from the germline V gene. This CDR3 region has 13 residues.

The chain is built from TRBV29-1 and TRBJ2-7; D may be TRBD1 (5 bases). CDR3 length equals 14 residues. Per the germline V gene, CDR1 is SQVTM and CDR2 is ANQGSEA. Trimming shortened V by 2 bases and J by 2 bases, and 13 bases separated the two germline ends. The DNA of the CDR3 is TGCAGCGTTGAATCCCAGGGATCACCCTACGAGCAGTACTTC. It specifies CSVESQGSPYEQYF.

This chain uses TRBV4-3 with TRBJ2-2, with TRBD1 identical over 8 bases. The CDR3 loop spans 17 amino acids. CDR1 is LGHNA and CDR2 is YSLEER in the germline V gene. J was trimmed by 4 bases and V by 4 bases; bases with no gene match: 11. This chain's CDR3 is CASSRGAGGLVTGELFF. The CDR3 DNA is TGCGCCAGCAGCCGGGGCGCAGGGGGCCTCGTCACCGGGGAGCTGTTTTTT.

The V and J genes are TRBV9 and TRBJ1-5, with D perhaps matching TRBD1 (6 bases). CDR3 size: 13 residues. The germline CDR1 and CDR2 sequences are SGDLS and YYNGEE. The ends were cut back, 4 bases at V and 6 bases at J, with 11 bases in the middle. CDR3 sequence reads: CASSIQGSQPQHF. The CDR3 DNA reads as TGTGCCAGCAGCATACAGGGAAGTCAGCCCCAGCATTTT.

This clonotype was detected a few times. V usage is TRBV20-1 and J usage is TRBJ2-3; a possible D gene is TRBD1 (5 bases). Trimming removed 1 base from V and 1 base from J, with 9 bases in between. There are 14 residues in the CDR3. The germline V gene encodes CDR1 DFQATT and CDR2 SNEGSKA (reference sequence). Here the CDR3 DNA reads TGCAGTGCTAGAGCCGTACAGGGCACAGATACGCAGTATTTT. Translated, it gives CSARAVQGTDTQYF.

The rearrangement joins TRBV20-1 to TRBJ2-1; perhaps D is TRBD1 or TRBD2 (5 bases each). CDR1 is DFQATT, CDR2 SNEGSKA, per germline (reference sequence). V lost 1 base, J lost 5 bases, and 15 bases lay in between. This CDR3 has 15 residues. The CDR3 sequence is CSARGGSSTDNEQFF. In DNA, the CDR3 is TGCAGTGCTAGAGGGGGGTCCTCTACTGACAATGAGCAGTTCTTC.

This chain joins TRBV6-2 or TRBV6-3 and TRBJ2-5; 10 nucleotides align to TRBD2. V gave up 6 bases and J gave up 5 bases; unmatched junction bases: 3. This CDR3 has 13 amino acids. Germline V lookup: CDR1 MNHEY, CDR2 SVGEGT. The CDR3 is CASRGTSVETQYF. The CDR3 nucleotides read TGTGCCAGCAGAGGGACTAGCGTGGAGACCCAGTACTTC.